This T cell receptor (beta chain) was captured in a study of sequential checkpoint blockade in melanoma. About the research overall: Patients were randomized 1:1 to nivolumab-then-ipilimumab or ipilimumab-then-nivolumab first-line. DNA from about a hundred pretreatment tumor samples underwent TCRβ immunosequencing.

Germline CDR1 SGHDN, CDR2 FVKESK. V shed 4 bases, J shed 4 bases, and the junction held 5 bases outside the gene matches. CDR3 length: 14 residues. Treatment in this sample: randomized to nivolumab then ipilimumab (arm A) or the reverse (arm B). Libraries were prepared by immunoSEQ multiplex PCR; TCRdb keeps only in-frame clonotypes and omits some of them. Of about 2,300 clones listed, roughly 20% were seen once; the top ten hold approximately 20%. This chain links TRBV14 with TRBJ2-7, with 9 positions matching TRBD2. Material: tumor tissue (inferred from file names), obtained from a patient given nivolumab and ipilimumab in sequence. This receptor was identified in a human donor with melanoma. The CDR3 DNA follows: TGTGCCAGCAGCCCAGCGGGAGGATATTACGAGCAGTACTTC. Its translation is CASSPAGGYYEQYF.